This TCR beta chain was sequenced for a study of blood T cell repertoires in COVID-19. Study as a whole: There were acute and convalescent COVID-19 samples, and they came from the United States, Italy and Spain.

The J segment lost 5 bases and the V segment lost 5 bases, leaving 7 bases of the junction unmatched. Per the germline V gene, CDR1 is SGHTA and CDR2 is FQGTGA. This CDR3 region has 16 residues. Libraries were prepared by immunoSEQ multiplex PCR; TCRdb keeps only in-frame clonotypes and omits some of them. The profile shows 50,000 to 75,000 clones, about 80% of them singletons. This sequence joins TRBV7-3 and TRBJ2-1; 12 bases are shared with TRBD2. This TCR came from a woman of 80 years or more with acute or convalescent COVID-19. Sequenced input: peripheral blood. The CDR3 nucleotides are TGTGCCAGCAGCCGGCCGGGACTAGCGGGCGACAATGAGCAGTTCTTC. It encodes CASSRPGLAGDNEQFF.